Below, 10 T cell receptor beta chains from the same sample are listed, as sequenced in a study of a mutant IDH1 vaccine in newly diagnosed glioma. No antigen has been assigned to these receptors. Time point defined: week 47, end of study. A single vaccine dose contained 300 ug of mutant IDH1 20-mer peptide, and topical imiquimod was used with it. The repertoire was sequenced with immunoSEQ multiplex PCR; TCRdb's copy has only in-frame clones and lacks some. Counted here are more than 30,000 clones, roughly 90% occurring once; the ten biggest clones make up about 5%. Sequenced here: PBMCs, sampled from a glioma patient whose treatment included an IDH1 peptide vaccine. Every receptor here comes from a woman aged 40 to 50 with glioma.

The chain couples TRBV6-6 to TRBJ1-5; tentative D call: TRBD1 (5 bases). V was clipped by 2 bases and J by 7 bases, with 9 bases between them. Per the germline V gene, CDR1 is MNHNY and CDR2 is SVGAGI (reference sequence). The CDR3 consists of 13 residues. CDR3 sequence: CASSYEGRQPQHF. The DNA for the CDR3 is TGTGCCAGCAGTTACGAGGGGAGACAGCCCCAGCATTTT.

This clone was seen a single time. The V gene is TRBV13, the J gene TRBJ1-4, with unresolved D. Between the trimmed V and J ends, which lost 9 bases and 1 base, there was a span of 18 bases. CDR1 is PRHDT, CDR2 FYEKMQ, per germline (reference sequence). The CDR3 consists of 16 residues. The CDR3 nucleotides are TGTGCCAGAATCCTAGGGCTCCGAGTAACTAATGAAAAACTGTTTTTT. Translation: CARILGLRVTNEKLFF.

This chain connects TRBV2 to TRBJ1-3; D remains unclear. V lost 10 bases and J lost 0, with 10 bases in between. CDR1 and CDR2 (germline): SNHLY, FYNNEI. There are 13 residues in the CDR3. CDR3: CATRRNSGNTIYF. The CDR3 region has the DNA TGTGCCACCAGGCGGAACTCTGGAAACACCATATATTTT. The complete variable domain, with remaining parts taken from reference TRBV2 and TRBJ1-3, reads EPEVTQTPSHQVTQMGQEVILRCVPISNHLYFYWYRQILGQKVEFLVSFYNNEISEKSEIFDDQFSVERPDGSNFTLKIRSTKLEDSAMYFCATRRNSGNTIYFGEGSWLTVV.

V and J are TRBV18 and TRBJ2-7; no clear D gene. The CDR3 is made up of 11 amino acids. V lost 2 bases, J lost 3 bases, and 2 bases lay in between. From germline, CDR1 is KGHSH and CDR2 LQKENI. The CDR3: CASSPGYEQYF. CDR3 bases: TGTGCCAGCTCACCAGGCTACGAGCAGTACTTC.

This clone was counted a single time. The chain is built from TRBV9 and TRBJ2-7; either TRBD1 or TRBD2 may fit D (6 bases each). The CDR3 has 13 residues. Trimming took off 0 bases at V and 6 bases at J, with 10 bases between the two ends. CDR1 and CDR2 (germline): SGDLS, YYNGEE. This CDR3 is CASSVEGGIEQYF. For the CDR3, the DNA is TGTGCCAGCAGCGTAGAGGGGGGAATCGAGCAGTACTTC.

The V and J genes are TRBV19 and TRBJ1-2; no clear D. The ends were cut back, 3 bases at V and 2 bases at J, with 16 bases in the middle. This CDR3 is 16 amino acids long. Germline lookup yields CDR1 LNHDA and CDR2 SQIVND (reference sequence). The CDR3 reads CASSIIGSIGNYGYTF. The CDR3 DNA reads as TGTGCCAGTAGTATTATCGGATCAATAGGGAACTATGGCTACACCTTC.

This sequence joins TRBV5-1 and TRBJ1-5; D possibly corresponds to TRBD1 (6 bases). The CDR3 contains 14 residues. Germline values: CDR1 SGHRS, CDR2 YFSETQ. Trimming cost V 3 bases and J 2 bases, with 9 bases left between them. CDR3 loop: CASSSGQRNQPQHF. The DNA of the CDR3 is TGCGCCAGCAGCTCAGGACAGCGCAATCAGCCCCAGCATTTT.

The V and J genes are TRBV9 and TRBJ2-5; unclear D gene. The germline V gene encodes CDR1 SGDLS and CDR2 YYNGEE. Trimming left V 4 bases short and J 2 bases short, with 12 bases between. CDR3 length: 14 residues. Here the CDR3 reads CASSFGGAQETQYF. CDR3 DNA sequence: TGTGCCAGCAGCTTTGGTGGAGCTCAAGAGACCCAGTACTTC.

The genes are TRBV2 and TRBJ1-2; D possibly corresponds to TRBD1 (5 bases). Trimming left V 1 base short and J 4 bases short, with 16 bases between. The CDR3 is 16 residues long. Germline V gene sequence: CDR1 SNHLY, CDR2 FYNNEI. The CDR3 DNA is TGTGCCAGCAGTGAAGGGGGCAGATCAAATTCCTATGGCTACACCTTC. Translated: CASSEGGRSNSYGYTF.

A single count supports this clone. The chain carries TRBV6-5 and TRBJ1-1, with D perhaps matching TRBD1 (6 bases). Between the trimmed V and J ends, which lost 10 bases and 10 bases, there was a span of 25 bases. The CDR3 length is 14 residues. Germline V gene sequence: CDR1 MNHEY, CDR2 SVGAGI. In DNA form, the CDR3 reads TGTGCCATAGCCTTGGACAGCCGCTACCAAGCAGCTTTCTTT. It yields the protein CAIALDSRYQAAFF.